A single sample gave rise to the 9 T cell receptor beta chains below, sequenced in a study of cytomegalovirus exposure and HLA in healthy donors. The PCR used 60 Vbeta and 13 Jbeta primers. Sequenced by immunoSEQ multiplex PCR; TCRdb stores in-frame clones only, minus some. The table has about 98,000 clones, roughly 70% seen once. The sample was PBMCs. All receptors come from a male donor in good health and CMV-seronegative.

V and J are TRBV5-6 and TRBJ1-5; D remains unclear. This CDR3 comprises 12 residues. V lost 0 bases and J lost 10, with 8 bases in between. Germline CDR1 SGHDT, CDR2 YYEEEE. The chain's CDR3 is CASSLAGQPQHF. The DNA of the CDR3 is TGTGCCAGCAGCTTGGCTGGCCAACCCCAGCATTTT.

The genes are TRBV5-1 and TRBJ1-4; no clear D gene. V dropped 2 bases and J dropped 0 bases, with 11 bases sitting between them. CDR1 SGHRS and CDR2 YFSETQ come from the germline V gene. CDR3 length: 16 amino acids. Written as DNA, the CDR3 is TGCGCCAGCAGCTTACGGAGGGAGTCAACTAATGAAAAACTGTTTTTT. This sequence encodes CASSLRRESTNEKLFF.

The rearrangement links TRBV7-3 to TRBJ2-5; 7 positions agree with TRBD1. The V gene's germline CDR1 is SGHTA and CDR2 FQGTGA. V gave up 5 bases and J gave up 5 bases; unmatched junction bases: 8. The CDR3 is made up of 14 amino acids. The CDR3 region is CASSPNRGRETQYF. Written as DNA, the CDR3 is TGTGCCAGCAGCCCAAACAGGGGTCGGGAGACCCAGTACTTC.

This clone was found once. This sequence joins TRBV2 and TRBJ1-4, with D uncertain. The germline CDR1 and CDR2 sequences are SNHLY and FYNNEI. This CDR3 is built from 17 residues. Between the trimmed V and J ends, which lost 8 bases and 0 bases, there was a span of 19 bases. DNA of the CDR3: TGTGCCAGCGTGTTCCGGGTCCTTCTGACAACTAATGAAAAACTGTTTTTT. Its translation: CASVFRVLLTTNEKLFF.

V usage is TRBV6-5 and J usage is TRBJ2-5; 12 bases are shared with TRBD2. CDR3 length: 16 residues. The V and J ends lost 2 bases and 7 bases, in that order; junction bases with no gene match: 8. The germline V gene encodes CDR1 MNHEY and CDR2 SVGAGI. The CDR3 sequence: CASSYTTSGSRVTQYF. The CDR3 nucleotides are TGTGCCAGCAGTTACACGACTAGCGGGAGTAGGGTGACCCAGTACTTC.

The rearrangement uses TRBV9 and TRBJ2-3; 10 bases line up with TRBD2. Germline-derived CDR1 and CDR2 are SGDLS and YYNGEE. V lost 2 bases and J lost 0; bases outside the gene matches: 9. The CDR3 contains 18 residues. For the CDR3, the DNA is TGTGCCAGCAGCGTGCTCCTAGCGGGAGTCACTAGCACAGATACGCAGTATTTT. Translated, it gives CASSVLLAGVTSTDTQYF. Drawing the rest from reference TRBV9 and TRBJ2-3, the complete variable domain is DSGVTQTPKHLITATGQRVTLRCSPRSGDLSVYWYQQSLDQGLQFLIQYYNGEERAKGNILERFSAQQFPDLHSELNLSSLELGDSALYFCASSVLLAGVTSTDTQYFGPGTRLTVL.

This sequence joins TRBV28 and TRBJ1-5; D perhaps matches TRBD1 (6 bases). The V end was cut by 6 bases, the J end by 0 bases, with 21 bases between. CDR3 length: 18 residues. Germline loops: CDR1 MDHEN, CDR2 SYDVKM. The CDR3 nucleotides read TGTGCCAGCAGGGGATCCGATGGGGGCTTGTCTAGCAATCAGCCCCAGCATTTT. Its protein is CASRGSDGGLSSNQPQHF.

The V and J genes are TRBV5-1 and TRBJ2-1; TRBD2 matches at 10 bases. CDR3 length: 16 residues. In germline, CDR1 is SGHRS, CDR2 YFSETQ. V gave up 4 bases and J gave up 8 bases; unmatched junction bases: 12. CDR3 region: CASSPQTSGFIDEQFF. DNA for the CDR3: TGCGCCAGCAGCCCGCAGACTAGCGGGTTTATCGATGAGCAGTTCTTC.

The chain carries TRBV5-5 and TRBJ1-5; 8 bases fit TRBD1. Germline trimming cut 6 bases from V and 6 bases from J; bases unmatched to any gene: 11. CDR1 is SGHKS, CDR2 YYEKEE, per germline (reference sequence). The CDR3 runs 15 residues. The CDR3 sequence is CASTPDRVGSQPQHF. In DNA, the CDR3 is TGTGCCAGCACCCCGGACAGGGTGGGGAGTCAGCCCCAGCATTTT.